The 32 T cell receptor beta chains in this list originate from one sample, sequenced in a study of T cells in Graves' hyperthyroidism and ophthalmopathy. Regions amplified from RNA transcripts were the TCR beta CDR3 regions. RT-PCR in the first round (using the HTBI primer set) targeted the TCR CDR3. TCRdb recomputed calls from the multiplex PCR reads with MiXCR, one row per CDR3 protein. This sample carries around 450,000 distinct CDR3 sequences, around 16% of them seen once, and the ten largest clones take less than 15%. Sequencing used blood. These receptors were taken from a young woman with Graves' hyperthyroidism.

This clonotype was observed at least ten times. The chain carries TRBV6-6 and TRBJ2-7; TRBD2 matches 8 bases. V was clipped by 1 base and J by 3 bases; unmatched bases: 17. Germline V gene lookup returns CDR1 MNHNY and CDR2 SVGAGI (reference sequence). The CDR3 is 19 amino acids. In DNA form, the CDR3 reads TGTGCCAGCAGTTACTTACCACCGGGACATCGGGAGGGAGGCTACGAGCAGTACTTC. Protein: CASSYLPPGHREGGYEQYF.

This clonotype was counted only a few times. In nucleotides, the CDR3 is TGCGCCAGCATCTCTCCTAGCGGCCTCACAGATACGCAGTATTTT. It encodes CASISPSGLTDTQYF. The chain carries TRBV10-2 and TRBJ2-3; TRBD2 matches at 7 bases. J gave up 2 bases and V 7 bases, and 9 bases lay outside the gene matches. CDR1 and CDR2 from the germline V gene are WSHSY and SAAADI. The CDR3 extends over 15 amino acids.

The CDR3 sequence: CASGLTDFRSRPGGYTF. In DNA form, the CDR3 reads TGTGCTAGTGGTCTGACAGACTTTAGAAGCCGACCCGGGGGCTACACCTTC. V usage is TRBV12-5 and J usage is TRBJ1-2; D possibly corresponds to TRBD1 (5 bases). V was cut by 5 bases and J by 8 bases, with 27 bases left in between. The CDR3 loop spans 17 amino acids. CDR1 and CDR2 (germline): LGHNT, FRNRAP.

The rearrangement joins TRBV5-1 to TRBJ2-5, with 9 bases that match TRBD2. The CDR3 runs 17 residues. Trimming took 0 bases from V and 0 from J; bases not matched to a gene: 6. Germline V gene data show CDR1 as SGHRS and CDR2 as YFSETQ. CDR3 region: CASSLGLRGGDQETQYF. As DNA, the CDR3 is TGCGCCAGCAGCTTGGGTCTGCGGGGGGGTGACCAAGAGACCCAGTACTTC.

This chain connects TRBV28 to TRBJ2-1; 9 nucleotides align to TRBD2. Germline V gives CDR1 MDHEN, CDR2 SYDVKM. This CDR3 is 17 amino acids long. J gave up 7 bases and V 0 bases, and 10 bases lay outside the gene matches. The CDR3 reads CASSLWQGGGAGNEQFF. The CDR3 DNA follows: TGTGCCAGCAGTTTATGGCAGGGCGGGGGGGCCGGGAATGAGCAGTTCTTC. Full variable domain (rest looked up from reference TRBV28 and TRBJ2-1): DVKVTQSSRYLVKRTGEKVFLECVQDMDHENMFWYRQDPGLGLRLIYFSYDVKMKEKGDIPEGYSVSREKKERFSLILESASTNQTSMYLCASSLWQGGGAGNEQFFGPGTRLTVL.

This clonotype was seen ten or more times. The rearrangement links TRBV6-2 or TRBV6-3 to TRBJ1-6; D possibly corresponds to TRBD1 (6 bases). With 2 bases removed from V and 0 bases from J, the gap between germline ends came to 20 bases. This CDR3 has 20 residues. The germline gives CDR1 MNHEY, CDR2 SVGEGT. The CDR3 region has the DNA TGTGCCAGCAGTTACCCGGACTTCGACAGGACAAGCTCCTATAATTCACCCCTCCACTTT. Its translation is CASSYPDFDRTSSYNSPLHF.

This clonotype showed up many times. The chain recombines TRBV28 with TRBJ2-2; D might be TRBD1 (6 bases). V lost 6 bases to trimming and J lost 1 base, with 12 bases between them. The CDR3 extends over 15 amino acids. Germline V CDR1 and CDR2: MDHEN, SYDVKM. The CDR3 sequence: CASRPGTLNTGELFF. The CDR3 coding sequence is TGTGCCAGCAGGCCTGGGACACTGAACACCGGGGAGCTGTTTTTT.

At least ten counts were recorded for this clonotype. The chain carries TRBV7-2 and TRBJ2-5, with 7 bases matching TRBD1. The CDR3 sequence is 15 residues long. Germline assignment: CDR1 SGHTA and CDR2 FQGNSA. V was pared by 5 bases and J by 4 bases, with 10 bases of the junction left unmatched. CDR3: CASSLLDRVGETQYF. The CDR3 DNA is TGTGCCAGCAGCCTACTAGACAGGGTTGGAGAGACCCAGTACTTC.

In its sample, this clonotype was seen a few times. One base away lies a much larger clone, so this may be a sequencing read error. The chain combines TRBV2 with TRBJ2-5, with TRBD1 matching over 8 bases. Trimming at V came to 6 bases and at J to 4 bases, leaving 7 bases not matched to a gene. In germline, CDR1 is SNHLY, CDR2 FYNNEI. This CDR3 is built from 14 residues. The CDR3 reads CASSGDRGRETQYF. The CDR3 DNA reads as TGTGCCAGCAGCGGAGACAGGGGAAGAGAGACCCAGTACTTC.

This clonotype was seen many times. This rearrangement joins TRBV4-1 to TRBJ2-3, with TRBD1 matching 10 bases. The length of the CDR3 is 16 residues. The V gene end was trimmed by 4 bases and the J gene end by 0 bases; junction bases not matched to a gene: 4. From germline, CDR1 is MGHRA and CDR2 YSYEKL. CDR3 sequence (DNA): TGCGCCAGCAGCCGCGGACAGGGGGTTAGCACAGATACGCAGTATTTT. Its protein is CASSRGQGVSTDTQYF.

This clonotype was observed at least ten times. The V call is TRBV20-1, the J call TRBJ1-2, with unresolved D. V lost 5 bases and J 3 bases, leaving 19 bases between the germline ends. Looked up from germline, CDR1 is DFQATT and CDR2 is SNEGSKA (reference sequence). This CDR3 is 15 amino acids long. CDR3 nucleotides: TGCAGTGCTGGACCCCCGCGGAGCCCAGACTATGGCTACACCTTC. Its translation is CSAGPPRSPDYGYTF.

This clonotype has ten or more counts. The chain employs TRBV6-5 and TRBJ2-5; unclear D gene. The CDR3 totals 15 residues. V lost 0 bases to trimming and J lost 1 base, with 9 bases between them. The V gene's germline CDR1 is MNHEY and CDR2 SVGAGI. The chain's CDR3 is CASSYSEVAQETQYF. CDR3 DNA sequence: TGTGCCAGCAGTTACTCTGAGGTCGCCCAAGAGACCCAGTACTTC.

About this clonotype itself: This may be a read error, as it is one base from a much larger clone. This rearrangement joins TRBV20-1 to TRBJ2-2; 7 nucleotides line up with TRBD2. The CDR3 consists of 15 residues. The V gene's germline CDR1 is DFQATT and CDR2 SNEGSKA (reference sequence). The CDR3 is CTAKRDPSNTGELFF. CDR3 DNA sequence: TGCACTGCTAAGCGGGACCCTTCGAACACCGGGGAGCTGTTTTTT.

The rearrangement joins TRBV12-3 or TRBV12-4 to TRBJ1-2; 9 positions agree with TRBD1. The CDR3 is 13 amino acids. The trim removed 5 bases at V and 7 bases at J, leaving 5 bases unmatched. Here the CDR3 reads CASSIQGAPGYTF. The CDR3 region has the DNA TGTGCCAGCAGTATACAGGGGGCGCCTGGCTACACCTTC.

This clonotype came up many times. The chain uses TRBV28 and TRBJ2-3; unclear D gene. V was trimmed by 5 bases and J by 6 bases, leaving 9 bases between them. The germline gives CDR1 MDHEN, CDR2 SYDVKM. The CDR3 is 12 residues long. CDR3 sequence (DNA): TGTGCCAGCAGTCGTTCCGTGGATACGCAGTATTTT. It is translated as CASSRSVDTQYF.

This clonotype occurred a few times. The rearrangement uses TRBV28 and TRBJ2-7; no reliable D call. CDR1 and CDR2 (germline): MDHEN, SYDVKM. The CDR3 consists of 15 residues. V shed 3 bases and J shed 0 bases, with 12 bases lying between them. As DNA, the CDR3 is TGTGCCAGCAGTTTCCCACGGGCAAGCTCCTACGAGCAGTACTTC. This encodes CASSFPRASSYEQYF.

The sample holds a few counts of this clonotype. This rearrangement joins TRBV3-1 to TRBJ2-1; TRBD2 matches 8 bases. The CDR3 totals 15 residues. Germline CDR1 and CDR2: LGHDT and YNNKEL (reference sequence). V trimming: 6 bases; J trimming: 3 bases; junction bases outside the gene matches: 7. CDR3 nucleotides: TGTGCCAGCAGTCAATTAGCGGGAAACTACAATGAGCAGTTCTTC. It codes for CASSQLAGNYNEQFF.

The CDR3 sequence: CATSDWPGSYNEQFF. CDR3 sequence (DNA): TGTGCCACCAGTGATTGGCCGGGCTCCTACAATGAGCAGTTCTTC. The J gene is TRBJ2-1, the V gene TRBV24-1, with unresolved D. Germline CDR1 is KGHDR and CDR2 is SFDVKD. Between the trimmed V and J ends, which lost 2 bases and 0 bases, there was a span of 7 bases. This CDR3 is built from 15 residues.

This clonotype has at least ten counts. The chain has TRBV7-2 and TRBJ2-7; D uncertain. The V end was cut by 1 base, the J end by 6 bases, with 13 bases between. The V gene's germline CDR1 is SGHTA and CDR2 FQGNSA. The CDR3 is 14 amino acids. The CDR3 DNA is TGTGCCAGCAGCTTAGTGGGAACTCCCTCCGAGCAGTACTTC. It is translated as CASSLVGTPSEQYF. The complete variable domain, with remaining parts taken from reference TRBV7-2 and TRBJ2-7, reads GAGVSQSPSNKVTEKGKDVELRCDPISGHTALYWYRQSLGQGLEFLIYFQGNSAPDKSGLPSDRFSAERTGGSVSTLTIQRTQQEDSAVYLCASSLVGTPSEQYFGPGTRLTVT.

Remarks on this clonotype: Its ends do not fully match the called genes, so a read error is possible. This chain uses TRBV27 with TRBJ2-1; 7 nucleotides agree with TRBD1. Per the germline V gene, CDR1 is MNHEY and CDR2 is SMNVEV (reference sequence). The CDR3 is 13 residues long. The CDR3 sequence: CASNLDRANEQFF. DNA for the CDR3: TGTGCCAGCAATTTAGACAGGGCTAATGAGCAGTTCTTC.

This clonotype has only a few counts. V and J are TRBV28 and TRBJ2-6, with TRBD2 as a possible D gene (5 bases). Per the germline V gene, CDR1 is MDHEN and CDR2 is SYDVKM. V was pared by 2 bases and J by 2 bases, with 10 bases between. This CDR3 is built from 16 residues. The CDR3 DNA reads TGTGCCAGCAGTTTAACCGGGGTTGCTGGGGCCAACGTCCTGACTTTC. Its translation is CASSLTGVAGANVLTF.

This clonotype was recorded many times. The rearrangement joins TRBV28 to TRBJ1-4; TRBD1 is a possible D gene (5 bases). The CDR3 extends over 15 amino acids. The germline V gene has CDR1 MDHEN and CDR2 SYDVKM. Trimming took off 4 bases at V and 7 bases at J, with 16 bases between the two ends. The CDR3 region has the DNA TGTGCCAGCAGTTCCCCCCCAGGCAGGGCTGAAAAACTGTTTTTT. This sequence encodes CASSSPPGRAEKLFF.

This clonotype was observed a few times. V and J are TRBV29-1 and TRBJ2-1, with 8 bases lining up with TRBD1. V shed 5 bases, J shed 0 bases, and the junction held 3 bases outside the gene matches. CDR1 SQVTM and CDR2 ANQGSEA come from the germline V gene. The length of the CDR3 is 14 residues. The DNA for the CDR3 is TGCAGCGTTAAGACAGGGGTCTCCTACAATGAGCAGTTCTTC. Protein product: CSVKTGVSYNEQFF.

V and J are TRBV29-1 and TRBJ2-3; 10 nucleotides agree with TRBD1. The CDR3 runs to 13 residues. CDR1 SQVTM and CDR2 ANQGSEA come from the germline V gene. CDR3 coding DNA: TGCAGTGGTGGGGACAGGGGAACAGATACGCAGTATTTT. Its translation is CSGGDRGTDTQYF.

CDR3 residues: CASGGVNEQFF. CDR3 in DNA: TGTGCCTCGGGAGGGGTCAATGAGCAGTTCTTC. The chain joins TRBV27 to TRBJ2-1, with 8 bases identical to TRBD2. CDR3 length: 11 residues. CDR1 MNHEY and CDR2 SMNVEV come from the germline V gene (reference sequence). The trim removed 11 bases at V and 6 bases at J, leaving 3 bases unmatched.

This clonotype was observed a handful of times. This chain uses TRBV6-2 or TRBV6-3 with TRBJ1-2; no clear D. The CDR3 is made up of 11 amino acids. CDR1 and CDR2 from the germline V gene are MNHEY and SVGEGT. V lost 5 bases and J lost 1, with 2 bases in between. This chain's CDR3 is CASSHNYGYTF. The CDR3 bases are TGTGCCAGCAGTCATAACTATGGCTACACCTTC.

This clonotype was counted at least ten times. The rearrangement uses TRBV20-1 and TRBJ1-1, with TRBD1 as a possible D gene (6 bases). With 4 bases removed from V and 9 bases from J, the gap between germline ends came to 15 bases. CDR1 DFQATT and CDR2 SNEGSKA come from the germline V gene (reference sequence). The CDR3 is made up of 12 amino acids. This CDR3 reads CSANIRRGQAFF. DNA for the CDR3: TGCAGTGCTAATATTCGTCGGGGGCAAGCTTTCTTT.

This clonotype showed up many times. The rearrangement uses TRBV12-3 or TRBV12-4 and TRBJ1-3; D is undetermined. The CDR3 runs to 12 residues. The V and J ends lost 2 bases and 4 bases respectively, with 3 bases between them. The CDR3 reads CASSLSGNTIYF. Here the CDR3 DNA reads TGTGCCAGCAGTTTAAGCGGAAACACCATATATTTT.

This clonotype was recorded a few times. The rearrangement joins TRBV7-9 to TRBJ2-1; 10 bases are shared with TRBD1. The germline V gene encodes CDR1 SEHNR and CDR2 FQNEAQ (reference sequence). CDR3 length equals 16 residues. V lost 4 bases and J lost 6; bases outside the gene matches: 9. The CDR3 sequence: CASSSTGTGVFNEQFF. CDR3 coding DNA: TGTGCCAGCAGCTCCACCGGGACAGGGGTCTTCAATGAGCAGTTCTTC.

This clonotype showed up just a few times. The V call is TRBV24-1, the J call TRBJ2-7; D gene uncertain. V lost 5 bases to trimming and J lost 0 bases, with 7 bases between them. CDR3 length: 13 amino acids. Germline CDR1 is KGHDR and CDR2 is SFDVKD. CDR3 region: CATSGGSSYEQYF. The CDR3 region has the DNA TGTGCCACCAGTGGCGGAAGCTCCTACGAGCAGTACTTC.

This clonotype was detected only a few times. The CDR3 is CASSVGLYRAGELFF. DNA of the CDR3: TGTGCCAGCAGCGTAGGACTATATCGGGCCGGGGAGCTGTTTTTT. The chain carries TRBV9 and TRBJ2-2; a weak D match, TRBD2 (5 bases). The CDR3 has 15 amino acids. The germline CDR1 and CDR2 sequences are SGDLS and YYNGEE. Trimming shortened V by 0 bases and J by 6 bases, and 12 bases separated the two germline ends.

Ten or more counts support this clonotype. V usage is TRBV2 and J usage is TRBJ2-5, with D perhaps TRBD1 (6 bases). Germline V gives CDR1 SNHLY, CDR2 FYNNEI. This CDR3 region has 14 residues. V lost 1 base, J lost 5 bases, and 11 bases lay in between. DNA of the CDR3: TGTGCCAGCAGTGAAGGGCAGGGGCGTGAGACCCAGTACTTC. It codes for CASSEGQGRETQYF.